The 29 T cell receptor beta chains below all came from one sample that was sequenced in a study of blood T cell repertoires in COVID-19. This table comes from immunoSEQ multiplex PCR, and its TCRdb copy is limited to in-frame clones, with some not included. The sample has 360,000 or so clones; more than 85% are singletons. The sequencing input was PBMCs or T cells enriched from blood (not recorded which). The origin of the receptors is a woman between 25 and 40 years old who had recovered from COVID-19.

The chain carries TRBV6-4 and TRBJ1-2; TRBD1 agrees at 8 bases. CDR1 is MRHNA and CDR2 is SNTAGT in the germline V gene. V shed 7 bases and J 2 bases; nucleotides not matched to a gene: 3. The CDR3 loop spans 13 amino acids. This chain's CDR3 is CASTTGENYGYTF. Here the CDR3 DNA reads TGTGCCAGCACGACAGGGGAGAACTATGGCTACACCTTC.

The CDR3 bases are TGTGCCAGCAGTTCAATGGGACAGGGGAACTCACCCCTCCACTTT. Translation: CASSSMGQGNSPLHF. The chain uses TRBV6-5 and TRBJ1-6; 10 bases are a match to TRBD1. The CDR3 is 15 amino acids. The trim removed 4 bases at V and 10 bases at J, leaving 7 bases unmatched. From germline, CDR1 is MNHEY and CDR2 SVGAGI.

This rearrangement joins TRBV29-1 to TRBJ1-2; TRBD1 matches at 9 bases. This CDR3 has 17 amino acids. V gave up 8 bases and J gave up 5 bases; unmatched junction bases: 21. CDR1 is SQVTM and CDR2 is ANQGSEA in the germline V gene. As DNA, the CDR3 is TGCAGCACCCGACCGGGACAGGGCCTTAGCTTCAGATATGGCTACACCTTC. Amino acids: CSTRPGQGLSFRYGYTF.

The chain recombines TRBV5-1 with TRBJ1-1; D unclear. The V gene's germline CDR1 is SGHRS and CDR2 YFSETQ. The CDR3 totals 15 residues. Trimming took off 0 bases at V and 0 bases at J, with 9 bases between the two ends. The CDR3 DNA sequence: TGCGCCAGCAGCTTGGTTACCGGGATGAACACTGAAGCTTTCTTT. Protein: CASSLVTGMNTEAFF.

This clone was counted at least ten times. The chain combines TRBV2 with TRBJ2-7; D may be TRBD2 (5 bases). Germline values: CDR1 SNHLY, CDR2 FYNNEI. The V gene lost 7 bases and the J gene lost 7 bases, with 20 bases spanning the gap. There are 14 residues in the CDR3. DNA of the CDR3: TGTGCCAGCATCTTAGGAGGCAGACGGGGAGAGCAGTACTTC. Protein: CASILGGRRGEQYF.

This chain joins TRBV27 and TRBJ2-1; 7 bases align to TRBD1. The length of the CDR3 is 15 residues. V shed 6 bases, J shed 6 bases, and the junction held 11 bases outside the gene matches. In germline, CDR1 is MNHEY, CDR2 SMNVEV (reference sequence). This CDR3 reads CASSPQGRGINEQFF. The CDR3 DNA is TGTGCCAGCAGCCCACAGGGGAGAGGAATCAATGAGCAGTTCTTC.

This clone appeared once. The chain employs TRBV11-2 and TRBJ2-2; 11 nucleotides line up with TRBD2. V trimming: 0 bases; J trimming: 2 bases; junction bases outside the gene matches: 5. CDR1 is SGHAT and CDR2 is FQNNGV in the germline V gene. This CDR3 is 18 amino acids long. CDR3 sequence reads: CASSLDYSGGANTGELFF. The CDR3 coding sequence is TGTGCCAGCAGCTTAGATTATAGCGGGGGGGCTAACACCGGGGAGCTGTTTTTT.

This clone was recorded a few times. The V gene is TRBV19, the J gene TRBJ2-7; 12 nucleotides agree with TRBD1. V was pared by 3 bases and J by 4 bases, with 4 bases of the junction left unmatched. This CDR3 is 15 amino acids long. Germline V gene sequence: CDR1 LNHDA, CDR2 SQIVND (reference sequence). CDR3 sequence: CASSMGTGGRYEQYF. For the CDR3, the DNA is TGTGCCAGTAGTATGGGGACAGGGGGCAGATACGAGCAGTACTTC. The full variable domain, with the rest looked up from reference TRBV19 and TRBJ2-7, is DGGITQSPKYLFRKEGQNVTLSCEQNLNHDAMYWYRQDPGQGLRLIYYSQIVNDFQKGDIAEGYSVSREKKESFPLTVTSAQKNPTAFYLCASSMGTGGRYEQYFGPGTRLTVT.

This clone was detected only once. The chain joins TRBV4-1 to TRBJ2-3; TRBD2 agrees at 8 bases. V shed 2 bases, J shed 0 bases, and the junction held 10 bases outside the gene matches. In germline, CDR1 is MGHRA, CDR2 YSYEKL. This CDR3 is built from 18 residues. CDR3 in amino acids: CASSQSPAGDGSTDTQYF. CDR3 nucleotide sequence: TGCGCCAGCAGCCAAAGCCCAGCGGGAGACGGAAGCACAGATACGCAGTATTTT.

V gene TRBV5-1 combines with J gene TRBJ1-2; tentatively, D is TRBD1 (6 bases). Trimming pared 4 bases from V and 5 bases from J, leaving 21 bases between. CDR3 size: 16 residues. Germline loops: CDR1 SGHRS, CDR2 YFSETQ. Here the CDR3 reads CASSPGGQLSGYGYTF. The CDR3 nucleotides read TGCGCCAGCAGCCCGGGAGGACAGTTGTCTGGGTATGGCTACACCTTC. The complete variable domain, with remaining parts taken from reference TRBV5-1 and TRBJ1-2, reads KAGVTQTPRYLIKTRGQQVTLSCSPISGHRSVSWYQQTPGQGLQFLFEYFSETQRNKGNFPGRFSGRQFSNSRSEMNVSTLELGDSALYLCASSPGGQLSGYGYTFGSGTRLTVV.

The chain couples TRBV11-2 to TRBJ1-4, with unresolved D. Trimming removed 2 bases from V and 5 bases from J, with 15 bases in between. Looked up from germline, CDR1 is SGHAT and CDR2 is FQNNGV. There are 16 residues in the CDR3. The CDR3 is CASSLSQERWNEKLFF. The CDR3, as DNA: TGTGCCAGCAGCTTAAGCCAGGAGCGGTGGAATGAAAAACTGTTTTTT.

The chain links TRBV11-2 to TRBJ2-5; maybe TRBD1 (6 bases). V was shortened by 2 bases and J by 2 bases, with 12 bases between the two germline ends. The CDR3 runs to 15 residues. CDR1 and CDR2 (germline): SGHAT, FQNNGV. CDR3 sequence (DNA): TGTGCCAGCAGCTTACGGCCAGGGGATCAAGAGACCCAGTACTTC. Amino acid sequence: CASSLRPGDQETQYF.

The gene calls are TRBV7-2 and TRBJ2-5, with 10 positions matching TRBD2. Losses at the gene ends were 5 bases for V and 5 bases for J; bases not matched to a gene: 5. The CDR3 is made up of 14 amino acids. Germline V gives CDR1 SGHTA, CDR2 FQGNSA. CDR3 loop: CASSPRLAGETQYF. The DNA of the CDR3 is TGTGCCAGCAGCCCCCGACTAGCGGGTGAGACCCAGTACTTC.

The chain combines TRBV12-3 or TRBV12-4 with TRBJ1-1; 7 nucleotides agree with TRBD1. The CDR3 has 13 amino acids. Trimming cost V 5 bases and J 5 bases; bases outside gene matches: 5. The CDR3 nucleotides read TGTGCCAGCAGTGCTCACAGGGGAACTGAAGCTTTCTTT. Protein: CASSAHRGTEAFF.

This rearrangement joins TRBV7-3 to TRBJ2-3; TRBD2 matches at 9 bases. Germline assignment: CDR1 SGHTA and CDR2 FQGTGA. CDR3 size: 14 residues. The trim removed 5 bases at V and 6 bases at J, leaving 6 bases unmatched. CDR3 sequence (DNA): TGTGCCAGCAGCCTGGGACTAGCCACCGATACGCAGTATTTT. Translating gives CASSLGLATDTQYF.

This sequence joins TRBV7-6 and TRBJ1-2; D call uncertain. This CDR3 has 15 residues. V lost 5 bases, J lost 4 bases, and 17 bases lay in between. CDR1 and CDR2 from the germline V gene are SGHVS and FNYEAQ. The DNA for the CDR3 is TGTGCCAGCAGCCCCCAACTCGACATGTCCTATGGCTACACCTTC. Encoded protein: CASSPQLDMSYGYTF.

This clone was recorded once. The J gene is TRBJ2-5, the V gene TRBV10-1, with 8 bases that match TRBD1. CDR3 length: 13 residues. Trimming took 4 bases from V and 5 from J; bases not matched to a gene: 3. Germline assignment: CDR1 WNHNN and CDR2 SYGVQD (reference sequence). CDR3 loop: CASSGGQVETQYF. The DNA for the CDR3 is TGCGCCAGCAGTGGGGGACAGGTGGAGACCCAGTACTTC.

J is TRBJ2-7 and V is TRBV11-3; 7 bases are a match to TRBD1. The trim removed 5 bases at V and 2 bases at J, leaving 12 bases unmatched. Germline V gives CDR1 SGHNT, CDR2 YENEEA. The CDR3 length is 16 residues. This CDR3 is CASSDTLNGTAYEQYF. As DNA, the CDR3 is TGTGCCAGCAGCGATACACTGAACGGGACAGCCTACGAGCAGTACTTC. The entire variable domain, with the rest obtained from reference TRBV11-3 and TRBJ2-7, is as follows: EAGVVQSPRYKIIEKKQPVAFWCNPISGHNTLYWYLQNLGQGPELLIRYENEEAVDDSQLPKDRFSAERLKGVDSTLKIQPAELGDSAVYLCASSDTLNGTAYEQYFGPGTRLTVT.

The chain has TRBV4-2 and TRBJ2-7; TRBD2 matches at 16 bases. Trimming removed 11 bases from V and 0 bases from J; junction bases left unmatched: 10. Germline V gene lookup returns CDR1 LGHNA and CDR2 YNFKEQ. This CDR3 contains 17 residues. CDR3 amino acids: CASSGLAGGPSSYEQYF. CDR3 coding DNA: TGTGCCTCATCGGGACTAGCGGGAGGGCCCTCCTCCTACGAGCAGTACTTC.

This chain links TRBV5-6 with TRBJ2-3, with 7 nucleotides matching TRBD2. The CDR3 spans 16 residues. Germline V gives CDR1 SGHDT, CDR2 YYEEEE. J lost 5 bases, V lost 3 bases, and 12 bases had no gene match. In DNA, the CDR3 is TGTGCCAGCAGCTGGGCTAGCGGTCCCTGGATAGATACGCAGTATTTT. Amino acid sequence: CASSWASGPWIDTQYF. Full variable domain (outside the CDR3, taken from reference TRBV5-6 and TRBJ2-3): DAGVTQSPTHLIKTRGQQVTLRCSPKSGHDTVSWYQQALGQGPQFIFQYYEEEERQRGNFPDRFSGHQFPNYSSELNVNALLLGDSALYLCASSWASGPWIDTQYFGPGTRLTVL.

The chain recombines TRBV11-2 with TRBJ1-1; D ambiguous. The V end was cut by 7 bases, the J end by 0 bases, with 15 bases between. Germline-derived CDR1 and CDR2 are SGHAT and FQNNGV. This CDR3 is built from 15 residues. CDR3 sequence (DNA): TGTGCCAGCACCGAAAATCGACTAGTGAACACTGAAGCTTTCTTT. Its protein is CASTENRLVNTEAFF.

A single count supports this clone. The chain links TRBV5-1 to TRBJ2-3; 10 bases agree with TRBD1. This CDR3 contains 14 residues. CDR1 is SGHRS, CDR2 YFSETQ, per germline. With 4 bases clipped from V and 7 bases from J, the junction kept 6 bases outside the gene matches. CDR3 in DNA: TGCGCCAGCAGCCCAAGACAGGGGGCTTATACGCAGTATTTT. Protein: CASSPRQGAYTQYF. The whole variable domain, remainder taken from reference TRBV5-1 and TRBJ2-3, is KAGVTQTPRYLIKTRGQQVTLSCSPISGHRSVSWYQQTPGQGLQFLFEYFSETQRNKGNFPGRFSGRQFSNSRSEMNVSTLELGDSALYLCASSPRQGAYTQYFGPGTRLTVL.

J is TRBJ1-1 and V is TRBV29-1; D uncertain. Trimming shortened V by 6 bases and J by 6 bases, and 17 bases separated the two germline ends. Germline CDR1 reads SQVTM; CDR2 reads ANQGSEA. The length of the CDR3 is 13 residues. The CDR3 nucleotides are TGCAGCGTCGCCGAGGGAGGCACTCCTGAAGCTTTCTTT. Translated, it gives CSVAEGGTPEAFF. Complete variable domain (other parts from reference TRBV29-1 and TRBJ1-1): SAVISQKPSRDICQRGTSLTIQCQVDSQVTMMFWYRQQPGQSLTLIATANQGSEATYESGFVIDKFPISRPNLTFSTLTVSNMSPEDSSIYLCSVAEGGTPEAFFGQGTRLTVV.

There are a few counts of this clone. V gene TRBV6-5 combines with J gene TRBJ1-2; 7 bases fit TRBD1. CDR1 and CDR2 from the germline V gene are MNHEY and SVGAGI. The junction had 4 bases not matched to a gene; V was cut back by 5 bases and J by 1 base. The CDR3 is 14 amino acids. As DNA, the CDR3 is TGTGCCAGCAGTCCCACAGGGGTTAACTATGGCTACACCTTC. Protein: CASSPTGVNYGYTF.

This chain joins TRBV29-1 and TRBJ1-1; the D is unclear. The CDR3 runs to 12 residues. CDR1 and CDR2 (germline): SQVTM, ANQGSEA. Trimming cost V 6 bases and J 0 bases, with 8 bases left between them. Written as DNA, the CDR3 is TGCAGCGTCAACAGAGTGAACACTGAAGCTTTCTTT. Protein product: CSVNRVNTEAFF.

This chain connects TRBV12-3 or TRBV12-4 to TRBJ1-2; no firm D call. There are 13 residues in the CDR3. Trimming took 2 bases from V and 2 from J, leaving 6 bases between them. The CDR3 here is CASSLKRNYGYTF. In DNA form, the CDR3 reads TGTGCCAGCAGTTTAAAACGGAACTATGGCTACACCTTC.

This chain uses TRBV3-1 (or the pseudogene TRBV3-2) with TRBJ1-2; 7 nucleotides align to TRBD1. Germline assignment: CDR1 LGHDT and CDR2 YNNKEL (reference sequence). Trimming took 4 bases from V and 8 from J; bases not matched to a gene: 7. This CDR3 spans 13 amino acids. CDR3 residues: CASSPDDRDGYTF. CDR3 DNA sequence: TGTGCCAGCAGCCCTGACGACAGGGACGGCTACACCTTC.

The rearrangement uses TRBV7-2 and TRBJ2-1; D is unresolved. Germline V gene data show CDR1 as SGHTA and CDR2 as FQGNSA. The CDR3 contains 14 residues. Deletions cut 2 bases from V and 3 bases from J, with 8 bases between. The CDR3 region has the DNA TGTGCCAGCAGCTTATCCTCTGTCTACAATGAGCAGTTCTTC. Protein sequence: CASSLSSVYNEQFF.

The J gene is TRBJ1-5, the V gene TRBV7-2; TRBD1 matches at 8 bases. Germline CDR1 SGHTA, CDR2 FQGNSA. Germline trimming cut 5 bases from V and 4 bases from J; bases unmatched to any gene: 7. The CDR3 is 15 amino acids. The CDR3 sequence: CASSEQGVRNQPQHF. The CDR3 region has the DNA TGTGCCAGCAGCGAACAGGGGGTCCGGAATCAGCCCCAGCATTTT. Full variable domain (rest looked up from reference TRBV7-2 and TRBJ1-5): GAGVSQSPSNKVTEKGKDVELRCDPISGHTALYWYRQSLGQGLEFLIYFQGNSAPDKSGLPSDRFSAERTGGSVSTLTIQRTQQEDSAVYLCASSEQGVRNQPQHFGDGTRLSIL.